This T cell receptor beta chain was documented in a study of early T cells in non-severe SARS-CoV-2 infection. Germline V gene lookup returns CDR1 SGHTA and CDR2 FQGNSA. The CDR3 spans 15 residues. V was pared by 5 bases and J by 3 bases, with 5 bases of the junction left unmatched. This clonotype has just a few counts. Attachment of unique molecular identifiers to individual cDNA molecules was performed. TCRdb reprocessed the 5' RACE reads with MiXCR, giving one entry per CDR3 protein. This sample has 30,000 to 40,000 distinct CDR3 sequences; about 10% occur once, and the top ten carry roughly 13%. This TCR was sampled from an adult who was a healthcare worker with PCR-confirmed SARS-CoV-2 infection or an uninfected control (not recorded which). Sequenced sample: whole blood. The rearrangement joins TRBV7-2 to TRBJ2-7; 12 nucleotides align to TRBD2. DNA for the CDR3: TGTGCCAGCAGCCAGGGACTAGCGGGCGGCTACGAGCAGTACTTC. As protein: CASSQGLAGGYEQYF.